This T cell receptor (beta chain) originates from a study of shared clonotypes between healthy human individuals. Findings and limits, study-wide: Only blood was sampled; tissue repertoires likely differ.

CD45RO-negative, CCR7-positively selected cells formed the naive CD8 fraction, excluding terminally differentiated effector memory CD45RA+ cells. Clones were read by immunoSEQ multiplex PCR, and TCRdb kept only the in-frame ones, dropping some. The repertoire consists of 2 million to 2.5 million clones, with less than 95% occurring once and the leading ten covering roughly 1%. In germline, CDR1 is PRHDT, CDR2 FYEKMQ (reference sequence). The V end lost 4 bases, the J end lost 5 bases, and 9 bases lay between the germline ends. The CDR3 runs 12 residues. About this clone itself: Its specificity is not known.

Source material: naive CD8+ T cells sorted from blood. J is TRBJ2-7 and V is TRBV13; the D gene is possibly TRBD2 (5 bases). The TCR comes from a man younger than 30 in good health. The CDR3 here is CASSSGLDEQYF. The CDR3 bases are TGTGCCAGCAGCTCCGGACTGGACGAGCAGTACTTC. The full variable domain, in which reference TRBV13 and TRBJ2-7 provide the parts outside the CDR3, is AAGVIQSPRHLIKEKRETATLKCYPIPRHDTVYWYQQGPGQDPQFLISFYEKMQSDKGSIPDRFSAQQFSDYHSELNMSSLELGDSALYFCASSSGLDEQYFGPGTRLTVT.